This passage covers 20 T cell receptor beta chains from one sample sequenced in a study of shared clonotypes between healthy human individuals. Data came from immunoSEQ multiplex PCR; TCRdb stores just in-frame clones and leaves some out. The sample yields approximately 240,000 clones, approximately 70% seen once. Sequenced material: memory CD4+ T cells sorted from blood. Subset of the sample: CD45RA-negative fraction. These TCRs come from a young man in good health.

The V gene is TRBV6-5, the J gene TRBJ2-1; D remains unclear. V lost 6 bases, J lost 9 bases, and 12 bases lay in between. CDR3 length: 12 residues. CDR1 and CDR2 from the germline V gene are MNHEY and SVGAGI. CDR3 nucleotide sequence: TGTGCCAGCAGCCAATCTAGACGTGAGCAGTTCTTC. This codes for CASSQSRREQFF.

This clone was seen only a few times. Other DNA sequences of this sample code for an identical CDR3. The rearrangement links TRBV11-2 to TRBJ2-7; 7 bases align to TRBD1. Germline V gene lookup returns CDR1 SGHAT and CDR2 FQNNGV. CDR3 size: 15 residues. J gave up 3 bases and V 2 bases, and 7 bases lay outside the gene matches. CDR3 amino acids: CASSLTRDRLYEQYF. CDR3 nucleotides: TGTGCCAGCAGCTTAACGAGGGACAGACTCTACGAGCAGTACTTC.

V gene TRBV7-2 combines with J gene TRBJ1-5; D uncertain. V lost 1 base and J 0 bases, leaving 13 bases between the germline ends. The germline V gene encodes CDR1 SGHTA and CDR2 FQGNSA. There are 17 residues in the CDR3. CDR3 residues: CASSLEGRLYSNQPQHF. The CDR3 DNA sequence: TGTGCCAGCAGCTTAGAGGGCCGGCTATATAGCAATCAGCCCCAGCATTTT.

The genes are TRBV15 and TRBJ2-3, with 8 bases identical to TRBD2. In germline, CDR1 is LNHNV, CDR2 YYDKDF (reference sequence). Trimming cost V 3 bases and J 4 bases; bases outside gene matches: 6. The CDR3 length is 15 residues. CDR3 sequence (DNA): TGTGCCACCAGCAGGCCAAGCGGGAGCTCAGATACGCAGTATTTT. This codes for CATSRPSGSSDTQYF.

The V call is TRBV6-5, the J call TRBJ2-7; D possibly uses TRBD1 or TRBD2 (7 bases each). This CDR3 comprises 15 residues. Germline V gives CDR1 MNHEY, CDR2 SVGAGI. Trimming cost V 6 bases and J 2 bases, with 17 bases left between them. The CDR3 sequence: CASSHQGDYPYEQYF. The CDR3 DNA is TGTGCCAGCAGCCACCAGGGGGACTACCCCTACGAGCAGTACTTC.

This clone was observed a few times. The CDR3 coding sequence is TGTGCCAGCAGCCCGGCCCTGTTTTTT. This codes for CASSPALFF. The V and J genes are TRBV11-2 and TRBJ1-4; D is unresolved. The CDR3 runs 9 residues. In germline, CDR1 is SGHAT, CDR2 FQNNGV. Trimming shortened V by 5 bases and J by 14 bases, and 6 bases separated the two germline ends.

The chain joins TRBV29-1 to TRBJ2-1; 11 bases map to TRBD2. This CDR3 has 17 amino acids. Germline V lookup: CDR1 SQVTM, CDR2 ANQGSEA. V lost 1 base and J lost 5; bases outside the gene matches: 10. This CDR3 reads CSVEGRLLAGVNNEQFF. The CDR3 nucleotides are TGCAGCGTTGAAGGGAGGCTACTAGCGGGAGTCAACAATGAGCAGTTCTTC.

The chain has TRBV9 and TRBJ2-5; 15 bases agree with TRBD2. Germline values: CDR1 SGDLS, CDR2 YYNGEE. The CDR3 runs 16 residues. Trimming removed 2 bases from V and 4 bases from J; junction bases left unmatched: 3. The CDR3 reads CASSVGLAGGIETQYF. The CDR3 bases are TGTGCCAGCAGCGTGGGACTAGCGGGAGGTATAGAGACCCAGTACTTC.

The rearrangement uses TRBV28 and TRBJ1-5, with a possible D match to TRBD1 (6 bases). The CDR3 covers 15 residues. Per germline, CDR1 MDHEN and CDR2 SYDVKM. Trimming removed 4 bases at V and 4 bases at J, with 14 bases between. DNA of the CDR3: TGTGCCAGCAGTTCCGGCAGGGGCGAAAATCAGCCCCAGCATTTT. Its protein is CASSSGRGENQPQHF.

This rearrangement joins TRBV29-1 to TRBJ2-7; D is unresolved. The germline gives CDR1 SQVTM, CDR2 ANQGSEA. Trimming pared 4 bases from V and 6 bases from J, leaving 7 bases between. This CDR3 region has 10 residues. The CDR3 is CSVGVVEQYF. In DNA, the CDR3 is TGCAGCGTTGGAGTGGTCGAGCAGTACTTC.

This clone occurred a few times. This rearrangement joins TRBV30 to TRBJ1-1; D is uncertain. The CDR3 is 13 residues long. Germline CDR1 reads GTSNPN; CDR2 reads SVGIG (reference sequence). Trimming took off 3 bases at V and 2 bases at J, with 10 bases between the two ends. In DNA form, the CDR3 reads TGTGCCTGGAGAGACGGGTTTAACACTGAAGCTTTCTTT. Protein sequence: CAWRDGFNTEAFF.

The chain links TRBV5-1 to TRBJ2-7; tentative D call: TRBD2 (5 bases). V was cut by 3 bases and J by 1 base, with 20 bases left in between. This CDR3 comprises 17 residues. CDR1 is SGHRS, CDR2 YFSETQ, per germline. CDR3 sequence (DNA): TGCGCCAGCAGCTCCGGGATCGTAAGTGTTTGGTCCTACGAGCAGTACTTC. It is translated as CASSSGIVSVWSYEQYF.

J is TRBJ2-3 and V is TRBV19; D gene ambiguous. V gave up 5 bases and J gave up 6 bases, with 9 bases separating them. The CDR3 consists of 12 residues. The germline CDR1 and CDR2 sequences are LNHDA and SQIVND (reference sequence). CDR3 DNA sequence: TGTGCCAGTAGTTGGCTATGGGATACGCAGTATTTT. Amino acid sequence: CASSWLWDTQYF.

V is TRBV28 and J is TRBJ1-1; D is perhaps TRBD1 (5 bases). Germline V CDR1 and CDR2: MDHEN, SYDVKM. The CDR3 loop spans 14 amino acids. V lost 7 bases, J lost 5 bases, and 17 bases lay in between. This chain's CDR3 is CASTHLAGRTEAFF. The CDR3 coding sequence is TGTGCCAGCACCCATCTCGCGGGGCGGACTGAAGCTTTCTTT.

The V and J genes are TRBV6-1 and TRBJ1-2, with D maybe TRBD1 (5 bases). V shed 9 bases and J shed 6 bases, with 17 bases lying between them. Germline-derived CDR1 and CDR2 are MNHNS and SASEGT. The CDR3 contains 13 residues. The CDR3 protein is CASRVGAQDGYTF. The CDR3 bases are TGTGCCAGTCGCGTCGGGGCGCAGGATGGCTACACCTTC.

The chain links TRBV25-1 to TRBJ1-3; maybe TRBD1 (5 bases). V dropped 7 bases and J dropped 0 bases, with 10 bases sitting between them. The CDR3 runs to 14 residues. CDR1 is MGHDK, CDR2 SYGVNS, per germline. The CDR3 region has the DNA TGTGCCAGCATGGACAATCTCTCTGGAAACACCATATATTTT. As protein: CASMDNLSGNTIYF.

J is TRBJ2-1 and V is TRBV11-2, with 8 bases lining up with TRBD2. The CDR3 is 15 amino acids. Germline V lookup: CDR1 SGHAT, CDR2 FQNNGV. The junction had 3 bases not matched to a gene; V was cut back by 1 base and J by 4 bases. CDR3 in DNA: TGTGCCAGCAGCTTAGGACTAGCGCAATACAATGAGCAGTTCTTC. Amino acid sequence: CASSLGLAQYNEQFF.

The CDR3 DNA follows: TGTGCCAGCAGCCCAACGGGACGGGATCAGCCCCAGCATTTT. As protein: CASSPTGRDQPQHF. The rearrangement joins TRBV14 to TRBJ1-5; possible D gene TRBD1, 5 bases. V was cut by 4 bases and J by 5 bases, with 12 bases left in between. Germline CDR1 SGHDN, CDR2 FVKESK. The CDR3 runs 14 residues.

The chain links TRBV5-1 to TRBJ1-1; the match to TRBD1 covers 7 bases. Germline V lookup: CDR1 SGHRS, CDR2 YFSETQ. The CDR3 covers 15 residues. Losses at the gene ends were 0 bases for V and 3 bases for J; bases not matched to a gene: 5. CDR3 in amino acids: CASSLATGSDTEAFF. The CDR3 bases are TGCGCCAGCAGCTTGGCGACAGGGTCGGACACTGAAGCTTTCTTT.

This chain links TRBV7-7 with TRBJ2-7; the D gene is possibly TRBD1 (5 bases). In germline, CDR1 is SSHAT, CDR2 FNYEAQ (reference sequence). There are 13 residues in the CDR3. DNA for the CDR3: TGTGCTAGCTCCCGTGGGGCAGGCTACGAGCAGTACTTC. Its translation: CASSRGAGYEQYF.